The clone carrying this T cell receptor beta chain is termed medium-sized. Antigen specificity is unknown. Trimming stripped 4 bases from V and 0 bases from J, with 10 bases between. From germline, CDR1 is MNHGY and CDR2 SAAAGT. The CDR3 is made up of 16 amino acids. The entry originates in a study of T cells in localized non-small cell lung cancer. The table came from immunoSEQ multiplex PCR; TCRdb's copy has only in-frame clones and leaves some out. The data show several thousand clones, approximately 23% seen once. Study outcomes and limitations: The tumor had only one region sequenced, so heterogeneity remains possible.

This sequence originates from a woman aged 40-69 years with stage I lung adenocarcinoma. The chain recombines TRBV6-8 with TRBJ1-6; D gene unclear. The sequenced sample was lung tumor tissue, obtained before any cancer treatment. CDR3 in DNA: TGTGCCAGCAGTTCAACGCCTAGCTCCTATAATTCACCCCTCCACTTT. The encoded protein is CASSSTPSSYNSPLHF.